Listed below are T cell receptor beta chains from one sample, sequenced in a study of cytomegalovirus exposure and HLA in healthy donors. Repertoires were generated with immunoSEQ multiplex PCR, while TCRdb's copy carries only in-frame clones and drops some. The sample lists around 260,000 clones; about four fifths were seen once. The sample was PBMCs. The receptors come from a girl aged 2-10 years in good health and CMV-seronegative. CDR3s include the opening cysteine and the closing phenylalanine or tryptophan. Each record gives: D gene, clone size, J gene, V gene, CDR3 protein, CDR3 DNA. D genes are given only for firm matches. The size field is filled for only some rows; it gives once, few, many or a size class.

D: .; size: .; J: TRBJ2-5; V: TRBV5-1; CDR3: CASSTDTPGETQYF; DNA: TGCGCCAGCAGCACGGACACGCCGGGAGAGACCCAGTACTTC
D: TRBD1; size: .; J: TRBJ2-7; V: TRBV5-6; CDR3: CASSQGVGSYEQYF; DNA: TGTGCCAGCAGCCAGGGGGTGGGGTCCTACGAGCAGTACTTC
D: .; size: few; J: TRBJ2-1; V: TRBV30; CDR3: CAWSVRNYNEQFF; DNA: TGTGCCTGGAGTGTGCGGAACTACAATGAGCAGTTCTTC
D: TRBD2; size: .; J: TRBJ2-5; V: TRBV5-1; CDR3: CASSLSGGKETQYF; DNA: TGCGCCAGCAGCTTATCCGGGGGGAAAGAGACCCAGTACTTC
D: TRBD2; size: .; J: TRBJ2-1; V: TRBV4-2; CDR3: CASSQVTSGIGSYNEQFF; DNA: TGTGCCAGCAGCCAAGTGACTAGCGGGATAGGCTCCTACAATGAGCAGTTCTTC
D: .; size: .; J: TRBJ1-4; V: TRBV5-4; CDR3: CASSPWGVATNEKLFF; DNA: TGTGCCAGCAGCCCTTGGGGGGTGGCAACTAATGAAAAACTGTTTTTT
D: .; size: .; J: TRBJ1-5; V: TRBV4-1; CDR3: CASSQDPPRPNNQPQHF; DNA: TGCGCCAGCAGCCAAGATCCCCCCAGGCCCAACAATCAGCCCCAGCATTTT
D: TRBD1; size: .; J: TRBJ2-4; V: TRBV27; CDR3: CASSFSVRLTGAVDIQYF; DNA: TGTGCCAGCAGTTTTTCAGTAAGATTAACAGGGGCCGTTGACATTCAGTACTTC
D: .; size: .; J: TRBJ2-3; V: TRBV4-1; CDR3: CASSLRGSGGDTQYF; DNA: TGCGCCAGCAGCCTCAGGGGGAGCGGAGGGGATACGCAGTATTTT
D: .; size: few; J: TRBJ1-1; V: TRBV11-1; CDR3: CASSLARAPEAFF; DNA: TGTGCCAGCAGCTTAGCGCGCGCCCCTGAAGCTTTCTTT
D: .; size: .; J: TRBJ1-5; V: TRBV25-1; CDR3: CASSDGGIAPQHF; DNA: TGTGCCAGCAGTGACGGGGGAATCGCGCCCCAGCATTTT
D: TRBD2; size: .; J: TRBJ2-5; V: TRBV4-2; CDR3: CASSPGLAGGETQYF; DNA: TGTGCCAGCAGCCCGGGACTAGCGGGAGGAGAGACCCAGTACTTC
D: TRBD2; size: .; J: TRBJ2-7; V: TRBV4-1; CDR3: CASSQVWREASYEQYF; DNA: TGCGCCAGCAGCCAAGTCTGGCGGGAGGCTTCCTACGAGCAGTACTTC
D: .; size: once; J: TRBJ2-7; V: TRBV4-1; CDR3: CASSQDDRYYSYEQYF; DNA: TGCGCCAGCAGCCAAGACGACAGGTACTACTCCTACGAGCAGTACTTC
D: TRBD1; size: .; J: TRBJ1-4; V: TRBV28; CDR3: CASLRQGMTNEKLFF; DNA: TGTGCCAGCCTAAGACAGGGGATGACTAATGAAAAACTGTTTTTT
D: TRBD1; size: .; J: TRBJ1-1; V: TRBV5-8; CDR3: CASSFQLQGSRNTEAFF; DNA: TGTGCCAGCAGCTTCCAACTACAGGGGTCTAGGAACACTGAAGCTTTCTTT
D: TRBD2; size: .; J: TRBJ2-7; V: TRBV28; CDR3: CASNEVAGGLQEQYF; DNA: TGTGCCAGCAATGAAGTGGCGGGAGGCCTACAGGAGCAGTACTTC
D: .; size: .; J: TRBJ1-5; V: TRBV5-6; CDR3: CASSLLGRDNQPQHF; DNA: TGTGCCAGCAGCTTGCTGGGCAGGGACAATCAGCCCCAGCATTTT
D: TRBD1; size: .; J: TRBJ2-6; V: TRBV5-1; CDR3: CASSLQGGYSGANVLTF; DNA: TGCGCCAGCAGCTTACAGGGGGGATACTCTGGGGCCAACGTCCTGACTTTC
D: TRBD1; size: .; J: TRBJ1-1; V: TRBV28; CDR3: CASSLYTGGTEAFF; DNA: TGTGCCAGCAGTTTATATACAGGGGGTACTGAAGCTTTCTTT
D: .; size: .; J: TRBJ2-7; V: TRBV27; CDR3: CASSYLPAYEQYF; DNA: TGTGCCAGCAGTTACCTTCCGGCCTACGAGCAGTACTTC
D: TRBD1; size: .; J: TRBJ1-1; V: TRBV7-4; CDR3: CASSMGQENTEAFF; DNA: TGTGCCAGCAGCATGGGACAGGAGAACACTGAAGCCTTCTTT
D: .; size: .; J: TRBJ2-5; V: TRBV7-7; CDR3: CASSLTLGTRETQYF; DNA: TGTGCCAGCAGCTTAACCCTCGGGACAAGAGAGACCCAGTACTTC